These 30 T cell receptor beta chains share one sample of origin, sequenced in a study of T cell responses to AZD1222 COVID-19 vaccine. Assay used: immunoSEQ multiplex PCR; TCRdb lists only in-frame clones, some missing. The profile shows roughly 120,000 clones, 80% to 90% of them singletons. Sequencing used peripheral blood, obtained on day 0 of AZD1222 vaccination. The receptors here all came from an adult in good health.

The chain employs TRBV14 and TRBJ2-1; 12 bases agree with TRBD2. The CDR3 extends over 16 amino acids. V gave up 4 bases and J gave up 4 bases; unmatched junction bases: 5. The germline V gene encodes CDR1 SGHDN and CDR2 FVKESK. CDR3 sequence reads: CASSPGGLAGYNEQFF. The DNA of the CDR3 is TGTGCCAGCAGCCCTGGTGGACTAGCGGGGTACAATGAGCAGTTCTTC.

The chain employs TRBV29-1 and TRBJ1-2; 7 bases are a match to TRBD1. CDR3 length equals 11 residues. CDR1 is SQVTM, CDR2 ANQGSEA, per germline. Unmatched junction bases numbered 3, after V lost 6 bases and J lost 5 bases. In nucleotides, the CDR3 is TGCAGCGTCGAACAGGGGTATGGCTACACCTTC. Amino acid sequence: CSVEQGYGYTF.

This clone was found once. CDR3 DNA: TGTGCCAGCTCACCAACCGGGAACTCGGGAGCTTTCTTT. Translating it yields CASSPTGNSGAFF. The chain recombines TRBV18 with TRBJ1-1; D is unclear. The germline V gene has CDR1 KGHSH and CDR2 LQKENI. With 2 bases removed from V and 10 bases from J, the gap between germline ends came to 14 bases. This CDR3 has 13 amino acids. Complete variable domain (other parts from reference TRBV18 and TRBJ1-1): NAGVMQNPRHLVRRRGQEARLRCSPMKGHSHVYWYRQLPEEGLKFMVYLQKENIIDESGMPKERFSAEFPKEGPSILRIQQVVRGDSAAYFCASSPTGNSGAFFGQGTRLTVV.

The chain employs TRBV18 and TRBJ1-1, with 9 bases fitting TRBD1. Looked up from germline, CDR1 is KGHSH and CDR2 is LQKENI. The CDR3 runs to 15 residues. V gave up 4 bases and J gave up 0 bases; unmatched junction bases: 3. CDR3 residues: CASSRGQGVNTEAFF. The DNA for the CDR3 is TGTGCCAGCTCACGGGGACAGGGAGTGAACACTGAAGCTTTCTTT.

The rearrangement uses TRBV10-3 and TRBJ2-2, with 8 nucleotides matching TRBD1. V lost 3 bases to trimming and J lost 1 base; unmatched junction nucleotides: 10. In germline, CDR1 is ENHRY, CDR2 SYGVKD. The CDR3 is 18 amino acids. The CDR3 is CAISDEGRGRWNTGELFF. CDR3 coding DNA: TGTGCCATCAGTGACGAGGGCAGGGGGCGTTGGAACACCGGGGAGCTGTTTTTT.

V is TRBV3-1 (or the pseudogene TRBV3-2) and J is TRBJ2-2, with 8 bases that match TRBD2. This CDR3 region has 17 residues. V lost 4 bases to trimming and J lost 4 bases; unmatched junction nucleotides: 11. Germline CDR1 LGHDT, CDR2 YNNKEL (reference sequence). The CDR3 reads CASSPSGAGAGTGELFF. CDR3 bases: TGTGCCAGCAGCCCCTCTGGAGCGGGAGCGGGCACCGGGGAGCTGTTTTTT.

The chain recombines TRBV6-5 with TRBJ1-1; possibly TRBD1 for D (5 bases). The V and J ends lost 7 bases and 7 bases respectively, with 22 bases between them. Germline V gene sequence: CDR1 MNHEY, CDR2 SVGAGI. The CDR3 extends over 15 amino acids. CDR3 loop: CASTATADGVIEAFF. In DNA form, the CDR3 reads TGTGCCAGCACCGCGACAGCGGACGGGGTTATTGAAGCTTTCTTT.

The chain has TRBV4-1 and TRBJ1-2; 9 bases map to TRBD1. Germline V CDR1 and CDR2: MGHRA, YSYEKL. V trimming: 8 bases; J trimming: 4 bases; junction bases outside the gene matches: 8. The CDR3 covers 14 residues. The DNA of the CDR3 is TGCGCCAGCTCCCAACCGGACAGGGGCTATGGCTACACCTTC. This gives the protein CASSQPDRGYGYTF.

This chain links TRBV7-2 with TRBJ1-2, with 7 bases lining up with TRBD1. The CDR3 totals 12 residues. Trimming at V came to 8 bases and at J to 4 bases, leaving 4 bases not matched to a gene. Germline V gene sequence: CDR1 SGHTA, CDR2 FQGNSA. The CDR3 region is CASLAGGYGYTF. The CDR3 DNA reads as TGTGCCAGCTTAGCAGGGGGCTATGGCTACACCTTC.

The rearrangement joins TRBV28 to TRBJ2-3; D might be TRBD2 (6 bases). The CDR3 covers 17 residues. From germline, CDR1 is MDHEN and CDR2 SYDVKM. Trimming removed 2 bases at V and 1 base at J, with 16 bases between. The CDR3 nucleotides are TGTGCCAGCAGTTTACCCGCGGGACGGAGAGGCACAGATACGCAGTATTTT. It translates to CASSLPAGRRGTDTQYF.

The rearrangement links TRBV9 to TRBJ2-6; the match to TRBD1 covers 8 bases. With V trimmed by 5 bases and J by 0 bases, 7 bases remained unmatched. The V gene's germline CDR1 is SGDLS and CDR2 YYNGEE. The CDR3 length is 17 residues. CDR3 protein: CASSPTGQVSGANVLTF. CDR3 nucleotides: TGTGCCAGCAGTCCTACGGGACAGGTCTCTGGGGCCAACGTCCTGACTTTC.

The chain uses TRBV7-2 and TRBJ1-5, with 9 bases matching TRBD1. This CDR3 is built from 14 residues. V shed 5 bases, J shed 7 bases, and the junction held 6 bases outside the gene matches. The V gene's germline CDR1 is SGHTA and CDR2 FQGNSA. Here the CDR3 DNA reads TGTGCCAGCAGCGCGGACAGGGGAGGCCAGCCCCAGCATTTT. This translates into CASSADRGGQPQHF.

This clone showed up just a few times. The chain is built from TRBV28 and TRBJ1-2; 7 bases map to TRBD1. The CDR3 contains 14 residues. Germline V gene lookup returns CDR1 MDHEN and CDR2 SYDVKM. Trimming at V came to 6 bases and at J to 7 bases, leaving 11 bases not matched to a gene. CDR3 amino acids: CASRSLNRGGGYTF. The CDR3 DNA reads as TGTGCCAGCAGGTCCTTGAACAGGGGAGGTGGCTACACCTTC.

This chain connects TRBV12-3 or TRBV12-4 to TRBJ2-6; D not certain. V was pared by 4 bases and J by 2 bases, with 0 bases between. The CDR3 has 12 residues. Here the CDR3 reads CASSSGANVLTF. The CDR3 region has the DNA TGTGCCAGCAGTTCTGGGGCCAACGTCCTGACTTTC.

The J gene is TRBJ1-1, the V gene TRBV3-1 (or the pseudogene TRBV3-2); D may be TRBD1 (5 bases). With 1 base removed from V and 6 bases from J, the gap between germline ends came to 9 bases. The CDR3 is made up of 13 amino acids. CDR1 and CDR2 (germline): LGHDT, YNNKEL (reference sequence). CDR3 DNA: TGTGCCAGCAGCCAAGCGTGGGGGGCTGAAGCTTTCTTT. Protein sequence: CASSQAWGAEAFF.

The sample holds one count of this clone. This chain uses TRBV5-6 with TRBJ2-7; TRBD2 matches at 10 bases. The germline V gene encodes CDR1 SGHDT and CDR2 YYEEEE. Trimming at V came to 2 bases and at J to 4 bases, leaving 3 bases not matched to a gene. The CDR3 sequence is 14 residues long. This CDR3 reads CASSFGLAEYEQYF. CDR3 nucleotide sequence: TGTGCCAGCAGCTTCGGACTAGCGGAATACGAGCAGTACTTC.

The V gene is TRBV7-3, the J gene TRBJ2-1, with D possibly called TRBD1 or TRBD2 (5 bases each). This CDR3 is built from 12 residues. Trimming cost V 6 bases and J 12 bases, with 15 bases left between them. CDR1 SGHTA and CDR2 FQGTGA come from the germline V gene. The chain's CDR3 is CASSSGTQRQFF. CDR3 in DNA: TGTGCCAGCAGTTCCGGGACCCAGAGGCAGTTCTTC.

The chain employs TRBV6-5 and TRBJ1-5, with 10 nucleotides matching TRBD1. The V and J ends lost 0 bases and 6 bases, in that order; junction bases with no gene match: 5. This CDR3 has 16 amino acids. Germline V CDR1 and CDR2: MNHEY, SVGAGI. CDR3 nucleotides: TGTGCCAGCAGTTACTCGGGACAGGGGATCGGTCAGCCCCAGCATTTT. Protein: CASSYSGQGIGQPQHF.

The chain employs TRBV6-1 and TRBJ1-3, with 7 bases fitting TRBD1. V trimming: 3 bases; J trimming: 4 bases; junction bases outside the gene matches: 6. This CDR3 has 15 amino acids. CDR1 MNHNS and CDR2 SASEGT come from the germline V gene. The CDR3 loop is CASSDAGGMGNTIYF. In DNA form, the CDR3 reads TGTGCCAGCAGTGACGCAGGGGGAATGGGAAACACCATATATTTT.

The chain's CDR3 is CASSSTSQYEQYF. Here the CDR3 DNA reads TGTGCCAGCAGCTCGACTAGCCAATACGAGCAGTACTTC. The chain recombines TRBV7-2 with TRBJ2-7, with 7 bases that match TRBD2. From germline, CDR1 is SGHTA and CDR2 FQGNSA. There are 13 residues in the CDR3. The V gene end was trimmed by 4 bases and the J gene end by 4 bases; junction bases not matched to a gene: 4.

The rearrangement uses TRBV27 and TRBJ2-3; perhaps TRBD2 as D (7 bases). The CDR3 is 16 residues long. Trimming shortened V by 2 bases and J by 7 bases, and 19 bases separated the two germline ends. Germline V gives CDR1 MNHEY, CDR2 SMNVEV (reference sequence). The CDR3 bases are TGTGCCAGCAGTTTAGACTGGGGGGGCGGGTTGTATACGCAGTATTTT. It codes for CASSLDWGGGLYTQYF.

The chain couples TRBV7-2 to TRBJ1-5, with D possibly matching TRBD1 (5 bases). The V gene's germline CDR1 is SGHTA and CDR2 FQGNSA. The CDR3 has 14 amino acids. The V and J ends lost 1 base and 11 bases respectively, with 15 bases between them. This CDR3 is CASSLGQVSGAQHF. The CDR3 bases are TGTGCCAGCAGCTTAGGACAAGTCTCGGGGGCCCAGCATTTT.

V gene TRBV5-6 combines with J gene TRBJ1-5; 7 bases match TRBD1. The junction had 14 bases not matched to a gene; V was cut back by 4 bases and J by 7 bases. The CDR3 spans 16 residues. The V gene's germline CDR1 is SGHDT and CDR2 YYEEEE. Here the CDR3 DNA reads TGTGCCAGCAGCCTCGGTCCAGGGGGTGTCGGGCAGCCCCAGCATTTT. The encoded protein is CASSLGPGGVGQPQHF.

The rearrangement joins TRBV16 to TRBJ2-7; D unclear. V was shortened by 1 base and J by 7 bases, with 14 bases between the two germline ends. This CDR3 is built from 14 residues. Germline V gene data show CDR1 as KGHSY and CDR2 as FQNENV. The CDR3 loop reads CASSQFAQLGEQYF. In DNA, the CDR3 is TGTGCCAGCAGCCAATTTGCCCAATTGGGAGAGCAGTACTTC.

The chain carries TRBV12-3 or TRBV12-4 and TRBJ2-7, with D unresolved. CDR3 size: 11 residues. V gave up 5 bases and J gave up 3 bases, with 5 bases separating them. The CDR3 loop reads CASSPNYEQYF. CDR3 coding DNA: TGTGCCAGCAGTCCGAACTACGAGCAGTACTTC.

The chain recombines TRBV6-5 with TRBJ1-5; the D gene is possibly TRBD1 (6 bases). V lost 5 bases and J lost 4, with 15 bases in between. Germline values: CDR1 MNHEY, CDR2 SVGAGI. This CDR3 contains 15 residues. CDR3 sequence reads: CASSLRQAVNQPQHF. The CDR3 nucleotides are TGTGCCAGCAGTCTCCGACAGGCGGTAAATCAGCCCCAGCATTTT.

The chain combines TRBV7-2 with TRBJ1-5; TRBD1 matches 8 bases. The CDR3 sequence is 13 residues long. Germline V gene data show CDR1 as SGHTA and CDR2 as FQGNSA. V shed 5 bases, J shed 7 bases, and the junction held 4 bases outside the gene matches. CDR3 coding DNA: TGTGCCAGCAGCCGGGGACAGGAACAGCCCCAGCATTTT. This encodes CASSRGQEQPQHF. Filled out from reference TRBV7-2 and TRBJ1-5, the complete variable domain reads GAGVSQSPSNKVTEKGKDVELRCDPISGHTALYWYRQSLGQGLEFLIYFQGNSAPDKSGLPSDRFSAERTGGSVSTLTIQRTQQEDSAVYLCASSRGQEQPQHFGDGTRLSIL.

The chain joins TRBV6-5 to TRBJ1-5; 8 bases line up with TRBD1. V shed 5 bases, J shed 6 bases, and the junction held 3 bases outside the gene matches. Germline V CDR1 and CDR2: MNHEY, SVGAGI. The CDR3 has 13 amino acids. The CDR3: CASSHRGFQPQHF. For the CDR3, the DNA is TGTGCCAGCAGTCACAGGGGGTTTCAGCCCCAGCATTTT.

The DNA for the CDR3 is TGTGCCACTGGTAGCTTGGCGGCTGGGGCCTACGAGCAGTACTTC. It specifies CATGSLAAGAYEQYF. J is TRBJ2-7 and V is TRBV19; D unresolved. This CDR3 has 15 residues. The V gene lost 10 bases and the J gene lost 2 bases, with 21 bases spanning the gap. CDR1 is LNHDA and CDR2 is SQIVND in the germline V gene (reference sequence).

The chain has TRBV13 and TRBJ1-2; D is ambiguous. Germline V CDR1 and CDR2: PRHDT, FYEKMQ (reference sequence). This CDR3 contains 13 residues. V was trimmed by 1 base and J by 4 bases, leaving 7 bases between them. CDR3 coding DNA: TGTGCCAGCAGCTTAGAGAGGGTCTATGGCTACACCTTC. Translation: CASSLERVYGYTF. Complete variable domain (other parts from reference TRBV13 and TRBJ1-2): AAGVIQSPRHLIKEKRETATLKCYPIPRHDTVYWYQQGPGQDPQFLISFYEKMQSDKGSIPDRFSAQQFSDYHSELNMSSLELGDSALYFCASSLERVYGYTFGSGTRLTVV.